These 7 T cell receptor beta chains came from one sample sequenced in a study of cytomegalovirus exposure and HLA in healthy donors. PCR involved 60 Vbeta and 13 Jbeta primers. The method was immunoSEQ multiplex PCR; TCRdb's version includes in-frame clones alone and lacks a portion of them. The profile shows about 170,000 clones, roughly 60% of them singletons. Sequencing used PBMCs. These TCRs come from a man aged 40-50 years in good health and CMV-seronegative.

The chain uses TRBV6-6 and TRBJ2-4, with D perhaps matching TRBD2 (6 bases). CDR3 length: 15 residues. Trimming pared 1 base from V and 0 bases from J, leaving 7 bases between. Germline loops: CDR1 MNHNY, CDR2 SVGAGI (reference sequence). The CDR3 here is CASSYWGEAKNIQYF. Here the CDR3 DNA reads TGTGCCAGCAGTTACTGGGGGGAAGCCAAAAACATTCAGTACTTC.

This chain links TRBV28 with TRBJ2-3; TRBD1 aligns across 9 bases. This CDR3 comprises 17 residues. V lost 6 bases to trimming and J lost 5 bases; unmatched junction nucleotides: 15. Germline V lookup: CDR1 MDHEN, CDR2 SYDVKM. The CDR3 nucleotides are TGTGCCAGCAGGTTTACCGGGACAGGGTTTGCATTAGATACGCAGTATTTT. Protein sequence: CASRFTGTGFALDTQYF.

This rearrangement joins TRBV19 to TRBJ2-7; 14 bases match TRBD2. Trimming cost V 0 bases and J 8 bases; bases outside gene matches: 6. The CDR3 totals 16 residues. Germline V gene sequence: CDR1 LNHDA, CDR2 SQIVND (reference sequence). The CDR3 coding sequence is TGTGCCAGTAGTATAGATACCGGGACTAGCGGGAGCAAGCAGTACTTC. This codes for CASSIDTGTSGSKQYF.

This chain connects TRBV28 to TRBJ1-1, with D perhaps matching TRBD1 (6 bases). The CDR3 sequence is 13 residues long. V lost 6 bases and J lost 1, with 9 bases in between. In germline, CDR1 is MDHEN, CDR2 SYDVKM. The CDR3 DNA follows: TGTGCCAGCAGCCCACAGGGGAACACTGAAGCTTTCTTT. The encoded protein is CASSPQGNTEAFF. Combining the CDR3 with reference TRBV28 and TRBJ1-1 gives the whole variable domain DVKVTQSSRYLVKRTGEKVFLECVQDMDHENMFWYRQDPGLGLRLIYFSYDVKMKEKGDIPEGYSVSREKKERFSLILESASTNQTSMYLCASSPQGNTEAFFGQGTRLTVV.

The chain has TRBV7-8 and TRBJ1-4; TRBD1 agrees at 8 bases. This CDR3 is built from 15 residues. CDR1 is SGHVS and CDR2 is FQNEAQ in the germline V gene. The V gene end was trimmed by 5 bases and the J gene end by 5 bases; junction bases not matched to a gene: 7. In nucleotides, the CDR3 is TGTGCCAGCAGCACATGGACAGGGACAAATGAAAAACTGTTTTTT. Its protein product is CASSTWTGTNEKLFF.

The chain recombines TRBV6-6 with TRBJ2-7; TRBD1 matches at 11 bases. The CDR3 consists of 14 residues. Germline lookup yields CDR1 MNHNY and CDR2 SVGAGI (reference sequence). J was trimmed by 4 bases and V by 2 bases; bases with no gene match: 1. The CDR3 region is CASSYGTGGYEQYF. CDR3 bases: TGTGCCAGCAGTTACGGGACAGGGGGTTACGAGCAGTACTTC.

CDR3 DNA: TGTGCCAGCAGAGATACCGGGACAGGGGTAAAACTGTTTTTT. Protein sequence: CASRDTGTGVKLFF. J is TRBJ1-4 and V is TRBV28; 10 bases are shared with TRBD1. Losses at the gene ends were 6 bases for V and 10 bases for J; bases not matched to a gene: 8. Per germline, CDR1 MDHEN and CDR2 SYDVKM. The CDR3 has 14 residues.